Listed here are 5 T cell receptor beta chains from one sample, sequenced in a study of Ad26.COV2.S vaccination and SARS-CoV-2 variants. Using immunoSEQ multiplex PCR, the repertoire was profiled, and TCRdb retains in-frame clones only, with some absent. The data hold nearly 95,000 clones, with more than 70% observed a single time. Sequenced material: peripheral blood, taken after recovery from COVID-19. Receptors originate from a human donor who had recovered from COVID-19.

This sequence joins TRBV7-3 and TRBJ2-1; tentatively, D is TRBD1 or TRBD2 (5 bases each). CDR1 and CDR2 (germline): SGHTA, FQGTGA. Trimming shortened V by 5 bases and J by 0 bases, and 11 bases separated the two germline ends. This CDR3 spans 15 amino acids. The DNA for the CDR3 is TGTGCCAGCAGCATGGGACGAAGCTCCTACAATGAGCAGTTCTTC. This sequence encodes CASSMGRSSYNEQFF.

This clone occurred a few times. The sample holds other DNA sequences that translate to the same CDR3. The V call is TRBV11-2, the J call TRBJ2-2; D perhaps matches TRBD1 (5 bases). In germline, CDR1 is SGHAT, CDR2 FQNNGV. The CDR3 consists of 13 residues. The V and J ends lost 3 bases and 3 bases respectively, with 5 bases between them. CDR3 DNA sequence: TGTGCCAGCAGCTTGACAGACACCGGGGAGCTGTTTTTT. Residues: CASSLTDTGELFF.

The gene calls are TRBV12-3 or TRBV12-4 and TRBJ1-5; D call uncertain. CDR3 length: 13 residues. Deletions cut 5 bases from V and 4 bases from J, with 9 bases between. The CDR3 DNA reads as TGTGCCAGCAGTACTAATCAGAATCAGCCCCAGCATTTT. Its protein is CASSTNQNQPQHF.

This chain connects TRBV29-1 to TRBJ1-4; TRBD1 agrees at 8 bases. The CDR3 is 13 residues long. The germline V gene has CDR1 SQVTM and CDR2 ANQGSEA. Trimming at V came to 1 base and at J to 8 bases, leaving 3 bases not matched to a gene. CDR3 sequence reads: CSVEGQGREKLFF. In DNA form, the CDR3 reads TGCAGCGTTGAAGGACAGGGGCGAGAAAAACTGTTTTTT. Variable domain in full (rest from reference TRBV29-1 and TRBJ1-4): SAVISQKPSRDICQRGTSLTIQCQVDSQVTMMFWYRQQPGQSLTLIATANQGSEATYESGFVIDKFPISRPNLTFSTLTVSNMSPEDSSIYLCSVEGQGREKLFFGSGTQLSVL.

Worth noting for this clone: This same CDR3 is encoded by further DNA sequences in the sample. The chain combines TRBV3-1 (or the pseudogene TRBV3-2) with TRBJ2-1; 11 nucleotides agree with TRBD2. This CDR3 has 17 amino acids. In germline, CDR1 is LGHDT, CDR2 YNNKEL (reference sequence). Trimming removed 3 bases from V and 2 bases from J; junction bases left unmatched: 6. The CDR3 DNA follows: TGTGCCAGCAGCCATCAAGGGACTAGCGGTCCCTACAATGAGCAGTTCTTC. Protein: CASSHQGTSGPYNEQFF.